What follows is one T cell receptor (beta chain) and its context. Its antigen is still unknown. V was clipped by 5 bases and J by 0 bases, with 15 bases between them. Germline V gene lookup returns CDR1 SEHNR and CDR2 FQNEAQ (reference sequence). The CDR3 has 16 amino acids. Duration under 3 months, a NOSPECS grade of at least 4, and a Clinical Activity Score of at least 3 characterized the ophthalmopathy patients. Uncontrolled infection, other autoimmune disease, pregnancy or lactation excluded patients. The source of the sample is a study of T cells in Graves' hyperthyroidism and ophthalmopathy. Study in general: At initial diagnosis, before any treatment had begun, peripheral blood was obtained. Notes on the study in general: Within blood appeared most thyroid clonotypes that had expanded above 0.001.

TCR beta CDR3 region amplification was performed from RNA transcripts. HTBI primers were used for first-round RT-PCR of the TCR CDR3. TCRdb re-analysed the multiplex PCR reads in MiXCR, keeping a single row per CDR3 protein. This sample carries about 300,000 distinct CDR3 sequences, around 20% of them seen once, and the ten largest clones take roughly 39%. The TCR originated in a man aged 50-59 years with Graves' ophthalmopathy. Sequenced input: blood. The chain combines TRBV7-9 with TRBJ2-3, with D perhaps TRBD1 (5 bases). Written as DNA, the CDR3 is TGTGCCAGCAGCGCCAGGGCGGCATCTAGCACAGATACGCAGTATTTT. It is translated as CASSARAASSTDTQYF.